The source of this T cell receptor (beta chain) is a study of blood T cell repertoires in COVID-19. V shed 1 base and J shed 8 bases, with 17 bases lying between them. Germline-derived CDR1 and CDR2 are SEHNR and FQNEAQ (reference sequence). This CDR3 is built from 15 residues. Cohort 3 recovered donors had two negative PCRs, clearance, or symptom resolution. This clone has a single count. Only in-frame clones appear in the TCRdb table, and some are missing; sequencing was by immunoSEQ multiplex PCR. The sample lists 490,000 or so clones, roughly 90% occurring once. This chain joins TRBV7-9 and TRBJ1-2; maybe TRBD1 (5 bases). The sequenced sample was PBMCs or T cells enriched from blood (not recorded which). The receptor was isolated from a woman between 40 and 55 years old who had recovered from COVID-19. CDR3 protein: CASSLGGASLRGYTF. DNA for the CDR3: TGTGCCAGCAGCTTAGGTGGGGCCTCGCTGCGGGGCTACACCTTC. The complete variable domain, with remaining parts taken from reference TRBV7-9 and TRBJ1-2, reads DTGVSQNPRHKITKRGQNVTFRCDPISEHNRLYWYRQTLGQGPEFLTYFQNEAQLEKSRLLSDRFSAERPKGSFSTLEIQRTEQGDSAMYLCASSLGGASLRGYTFGSGTRLTVV.